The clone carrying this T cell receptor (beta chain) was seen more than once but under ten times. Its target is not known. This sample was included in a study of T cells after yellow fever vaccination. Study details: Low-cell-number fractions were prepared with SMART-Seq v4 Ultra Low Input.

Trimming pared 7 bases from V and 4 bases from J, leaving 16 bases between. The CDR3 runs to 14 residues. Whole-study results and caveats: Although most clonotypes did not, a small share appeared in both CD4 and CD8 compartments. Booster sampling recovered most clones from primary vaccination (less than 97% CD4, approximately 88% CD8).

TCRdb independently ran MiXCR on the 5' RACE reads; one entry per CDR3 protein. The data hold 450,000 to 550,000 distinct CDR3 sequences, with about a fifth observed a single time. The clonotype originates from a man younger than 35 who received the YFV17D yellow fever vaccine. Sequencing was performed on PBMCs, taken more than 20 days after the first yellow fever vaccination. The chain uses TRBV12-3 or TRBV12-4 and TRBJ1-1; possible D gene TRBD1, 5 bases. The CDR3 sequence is CASNPGGRRTEAFF. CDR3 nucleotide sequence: TGTGCCAGCAACCCCGGGGGGAGACGCACTGAAGCTTTCTTT.